This TCR beta chain was retrieved from a study of breast tumors, draining lymph nodes, adjacent tissues. The CDR3 is 15 residues long. Germline V gene lookup returns CDR1 MNHNS and CDR2 SASEGT. The V segment lost 3 bases and the J segment 4 bases; nucleotides outside the gene matches: 5. General study findings and limits: Tumor TCR diversity was below lymph nodes but above nontumor tissue. Most tumor T cells seemingly derive from lymph node, then expand in tumor. Data only fit, rather than demonstrated, lymph node origin of most tumor T cells.

In TCRdb, the multiplex PCR reads were re-called with MiXCR into one record per CDR3 protein. The repertoire consists of 150,000 to 200,000 distinct CDR3 sequences, with 33% occurring once and the leading ten covering about 4.5%. A remark on this clonotype: What it binds is unknown.

The lymph nodes were axillary draining lymph nodes from breast cancer patients. This chain joins TRBV6-1 and TRBJ1-4; 7 positions agree with TRBD1. The receptor's source is a female donor with breast cancer. Some clones in this sample may be carry-over from other donors' samples. Sequencing input: axillary lymph node tissue. The DNA of the CDR3 is TGTGCCAGCAGTGAGACAGGGTATAATAATGAAAAACTGTTTTTT. Translating it yields CASSETGYNNEKLFF.